The present entry profiles one TCR beta chain with its context. This clone's antigen is unknown. Base qualities are not at hand, and no much larger clone is one base apart. The sample is drawn from a study of T cells in Graves' hyperthyroidism and ophthalmopathy (dated 2019 in TCRdb). Regarding the study in general: Peripheral blood was collected at initial diagnosis, before any treatment. Once sampling was done, hyperthyroidism patients were given methimazole at a starting dose of 30 mg daily, whereas ophthalmopathy patients were given high-dose intravenous methylprednisolone. TCR Vbeta CDR3 sequencing of 120 to 150 peripheral blood samples (43 ophthalmopathy, about 80 hyperthyroidism and roughly 17 progressor patients) is reported in the paper. A discovery cohort of 95 to 100 patients, roughly 45 with Graves' ophthalmopathy and over 55 with stable Graves' hyperthyroidism, was used to find distinguishing TCR V-J signatures. An independent validation cohort of under 20 hyperthyroidism patients and about 16 patients who later progressed to ophthalmopathy tested prospective prediction of ophthalmopathy. The 75 to 100 discovery patients were divided at random into training and test sets in a 7:3 ratio. The study also compared thyroid tissue and blood T-cell repertoires from roughly 6 Graves' hyperthyroidism patients. General study outcomes and caveats: In cross-validation, a model built on a 13 V-J signature told ophthalmopathy apart from stable hyperthyroidism with 85% to 90% sensitivity and approximately 81% specificity, and in testing the same model reached 80%/75%. In validation, progression to ophthalmopathy was predicted by the model with approximately 67% sensitivity and 72% to 80% specificity, a median of approximately 6.5 months before onset. No statistical method was used to fix the sample size in advance, and group allocation was not hidden from the investigators. Most expanded thyroid clonotypes (frequency above 0.001) were also detected in blood, suggesting blood repertoires may reflect thyroid immune responses.

Based on the germline V gene, the CDR1 and CDR2 sequences are LGHNA and YSLEER. Reading from cysteine to phenylalanine, the CDR3 counts 16 amino acids. Only CDR3 DNA remains: 48 bases, in frame from the first base. V has 1 base trimmed and J has 8 bases trimmed; junction bases matching no gene number 9. The TCR beta CDR3 regions were amplified from RNA transcripts. For the first round of RT-PCR on the TCR CDR3, the HTBI primer set was used together with the Qiagen OneStep RT-PCR kit. Libraries were constructed in a second round of multiplex PCR, after which size selection and purification were performed. Paired-end sequencing of the libraries was performed with 100 bp reads on an Illumina HiSeq2000. Per the authors' processing: Raw data were processed with SOAPnuke, discarding reads with adapters, uncalled bases, mean Phred below 15, or no exact constant-primer or identifier match. High-quality paired reads were merged using COPE v1.2.5, and each unique nucleotide sequence was defined as a clonotype. MiTCR v1.1 was used to align the clonotypes against IMGT TRBV, TRBD and TRBJ reference segments. Analysis was restricted to V-J combinations with a frequency above 0.0001, which covered about 99% of repertoires. A TCS score was defined as the ratio between F50 (clonal expansion) and ExV (chaos), using BLOSUM62-based TCRdist between CDR3 peptides within each V-J. Welch's t-statistics and random forest reduced some 510 V-J features to about 13, which were used in a naive Bayes classifier (R e1071). TCRdb reprocessed the public reads (quality trimming at Q25 with fastp, clone calling with MiXCR) and kept in-frame beta chains. Merged by CDR3 protein, the rows form single entries marked with the most common genes and DNA. The V and J calls reflect TCRdb's pipeline rather than the authors' work. For this sample the table gives about 290,000 distinct CDR3 sequences, of which about 18% were detected only once. Over 50% of the sample goes to the ten largest clones.

In the ophthalmopathy patients, disease was moderately to severely active, with a Clinical Activity Score of 3 or more, a NOSPECS grade of 4 or more, and a duration of less than 3 months. Patients with uncontrolled infections, other autoimmune diseases, pregnancy or lactation were excluded. Diagnoses were based on clinical symptoms, serum thyroxine and TRAb, thyroid ultrasound and orbital computed tomography. PBMCs were isolated from more than 8 ml of fresh peripheral blood by Ficoll-Paque density gradient centrifugation. Total RNA was extracted with Trizol reagent, and quality was checked on an Agilent 2100 Bioanalyzer.

This sequence uses TRBV4-3 and TRBJ1-4, with 8 middle bases fitting TRBD1. Input material: blood. The sequence was obtained from a woman aged 55-70 years with Graves' ophthalmopathy. The CDR3: CASSQGTRGRGEKLFF. The DNA sequence is given as TGCGCCAGCAGCCAAGGAACCAGGGGGCGAGGGGAAAAACTGTTTTTT.